This T cell receptor beta chain was captured by sequencing in a study of shared clonotypes between healthy human individuals. V was trimmed by 3 bases and J by 4 bases, leaving 21 bases between them. Germline V gene lookup returns CDR1 LNHDA and CDR2 SQIVND (reference sequence). The CDR3 loop spans 17 amino acids. This clone was counted a few times. Method: immunoSEQ multiplex PCR; TCRdb's copy keeps in-frame clones and lacks some. The data show 800,000 to 1,200,000 clones, about 84% seen once. The chain carries TRBV19 and TRBJ1-1, with D possibly TRBD1 on 5 matching bases. Sequencing used memory CD4+ T cells from PBMCs. As to subset: CD45RA-negative fraction. This sequence was found in a man younger than 30 in good health. Some clones in this sample may be carry-over from other donors' samples. Here the CDR3 DNA reads TGTGCCAGTAGTATGTATGCATCGGGGACCGTGAGCACTGAAGCTTTCTTT. Amino acid sequence: CASSMYASGTVSTEAFF. The whole variable domain, filled in from reference TRBV19 and TRBJ1-1, reads DGGITQSPKYLFRKEGQNVTLSCEQNLNHDAMYWYRQDPGQGLRLIYYSQIVNDFQKGDIAEGYSVSREKKESFPLTVTSAQKNPTAFYLCASSMYASGTVSTEAFFGQGTRLTVV.